The text below deals with one T cell receptor (beta chain). This specimen comes from a study of blood T cell repertoires in COVID-19. This table comes from immunoSEQ multiplex PCR, and its TCRdb copy is limited to in-frame clones, with some not included. The sample contains approximately 220,000 clones, 85% to 90% of which appear only once. The CDR3 runs 12 residues. The germline V and J ends were trimmed by 4 bases and 8 bases, with 9 bases remaining between them. From germline, CDR1 is SNHLY and CDR2 FYNNEI. This TCR was sampled from a man aged 30 to 45 who had recovered from COVID-19. The chain joins TRBV2 to TRBJ2-4, with D perhaps TRBD1 (6 bases). Material for sequencing was PBMCs or T cells enriched from blood (not recorded which). CDR3 residues: CASSGTGYIQYF. The CDR3 DNA sequence: TGTGCCAGCAGTGGTACAGGGTACATTCAGTACTTC.